Listed here is a single T cell receptor beta chain. This clonotype has a count of ten or more. The antigen it recognizes is unknown. One base away there is no much larger clone; base qualities are not given. The sample originates from a study of T cells in Graves' hyperthyroidism and ophthalmopathy (dated by TCRdb to the late 2010s). With respect to the entire study: Peripheral blood was collected at initial diagnosis, before any treatment. A discovery cohort of about a hundred patients, approximately 45 with Graves' ophthalmopathy and roughly 59 with stable Graves' hyperthyroidism, was used to find distinguishing TCR V-J signatures. An independent validation cohort of around 19 hyperthyroidism patients and some 15 patients who later progressed to ophthalmopathy tested prospective prediction of ophthalmopathy. For training and testing, the roughly 100 patients in the discovery cohort were randomly divided in a 7:3 ratio. In more than 5 Graves' hyperthyroidism patients, the study also compared T-cell repertoires from thyroid tissue with T-cell repertoires from blood. After blood sampling, hyperthyroidism patients were treated with methimazole at a starting dose of 30 mg daily, and ophthalmopathy patients were treated with high-dose intravenous methylprednisolone. According to the paper, TCR Vbeta CDR3 sequencing was carried out on approximately 140 peripheral blood samples, which came from under 50 ophthalmopathy, around 75 hyperthyroidism and roughly 17 progressor patients.

TCR beta CDR3 regions were amplified from RNA transcripts. The first round of RT-PCR for the TCR CDR3 was performed with the HTBI primer set and the Qiagen OneStep RT-PCR kit. A second multiplex PCR round built the libraries, followed by size selection and purification. Libraries were sequenced paired-end with 100 bp reads on an Illumina HiSeq2000. Turning to the authors' computational methods: SOAPnuke was used to process the raw data, with reads discarded if the reads contained adapters or uncalled bases, had a mean Phred below 15, or lacked an exact constant-primer or identifier match. COPE v1.2.5 was used to merge the high-quality paired reads, and each unique nucleotide sequence was defined as a clonotype. MiTCR v1.1 was used to align clonotypes to the IMGT TRBV, TRBD and TRBJ reference segments. The analysis was restricted to V-J combinations with a frequency above 0.0001, which together covered around 99% of the repertoires. The TCS score was defined as F50 (clonal expansion) divided by E x V (chaos), with BLOSUM62-based TCRdist calculated between CDR3 peptides within each V-J. Welch's t-statistics and random forest reduced around 520 V-J features to 10 to 15, which were used in a naive Bayes classifier (R e1071). The public reads were quality trimmed at Q25 with fastp and then assembled into clones with MiXCR by TCRdb, keeping productive beta chains. Each CDR3 protein gets just one entry, which takes the most common genes and DNA from the rows behind it. The V and J calls here are based on TCRdb, not the publication. The sample data list under 400,000 distinct CDR3 sequences, and roughly 15% of these were observed just once. The ten largest clones capture roughly a fifth of the sample.

Beyond this particular receptor, the publication reports: Sample size was not statistically predetermined, and investigators were not blinded to group allocation. In validation, the model predicted progression to ophthalmopathy a median of 6.5 months before onset, with about 71% sensitivity and almost 75% specificity. Blood samples also contained most of the expanded thyroid clonotypes (frequency above 0.001), which suggests that blood repertoires may reflect thyroid immune responses. A model built on a 13 V-J signature distinguished ophthalmopathy from stable hyperthyroidism, reaching over 85% sensitivity and under 84% specificity in cross-validation and 80%/75% in testing.

CDR1 is given as SGHTS and CDR2 as YDEGEE, both from the germline V gene. Relative to germline, V is missing 4 bases and J is missing 6 bases, with 3 bases of the junction outside any gene match. CDR3 length: 14 amino acids, cysteine to phenylalanine. Kept here is only the CDR3 DNA, which spans 42 bases and is read in frame from base 1. Ophthalmopathy patients had moderately to severely active disease, Clinical Activity Score of at least 3, NOSPECS grade of at least 4, and duration under 3 months. Any patient with an uncontrolled infection, another autoimmune disease, pregnancy or lactation was excluded. Diagnoses relied on clinical symptoms, serum thyroxine and TRAb, thyroid ultrasound and orbital computed tomography. PBMCs were isolated from about 9.1 ml of fresh peripheral blood by Ficoll-Paque density gradient centrifugation. Trizol reagent was used to extract total RNA, and RNA quality was then checked on an Agilent 2100 Bioanalyzer.

The chain joins TRBV5-8 to TRBJ2-2, and 10 junctional nucleotides match TRBD2. Sequencing was carried out using blood. This receptor was obtained from a woman aged 60-75 years with Graves' ophthalmopathy. CDR3 sequence: CASSPAGGPGELFF. The DNA is TGTGCCAGCAGCCCAGCGGGAGGGCCCGGGGAGCTGTTTTTT.